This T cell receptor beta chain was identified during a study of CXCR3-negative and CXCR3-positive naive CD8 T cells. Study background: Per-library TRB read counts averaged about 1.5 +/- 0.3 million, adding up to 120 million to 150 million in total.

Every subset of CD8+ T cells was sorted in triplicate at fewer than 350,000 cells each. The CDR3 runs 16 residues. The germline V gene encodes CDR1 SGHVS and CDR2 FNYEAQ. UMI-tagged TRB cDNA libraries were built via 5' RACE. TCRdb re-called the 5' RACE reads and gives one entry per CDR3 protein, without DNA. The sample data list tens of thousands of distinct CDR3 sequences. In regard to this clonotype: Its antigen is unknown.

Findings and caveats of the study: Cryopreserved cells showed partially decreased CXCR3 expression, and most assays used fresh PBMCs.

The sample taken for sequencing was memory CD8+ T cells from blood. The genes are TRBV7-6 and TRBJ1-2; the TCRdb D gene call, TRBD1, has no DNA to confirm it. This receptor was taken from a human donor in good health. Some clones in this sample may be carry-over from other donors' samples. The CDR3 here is CASSLLRDRGIYGYTF.